Below, 6 T cell receptor beta chains from the same sample are listed, as sequenced in a study of T cells in Graves' hyperthyroidism and ophthalmopathy. TCR beta CDR3 regions were amplified from RNA transcripts. The HTBI primer set was used in a first-round RT-PCR of the TCR CDR3. TCRdb redid the calling of the multiplex PCR reads with MiXCR, one entry per CDR3 protein. The data hold 300,000 to 450,000 distinct CDR3 sequences, with roughly 18% observed a single time. Source material: blood. The receptors were gathered from a man younger than 35 with Graves' ophthalmopathy.

Turning to this clonotype: Relative to the germline gene, one junction end is altered; a read error may explain this. The rearrangement links TRBV5-1 to TRBJ2-3; perhaps TRBD1 as D (5 bases). Germline lookup yields CDR1 SGHRS and CDR2 YFSETQ. The CDR3 has 16 amino acids. CDR3 loop: CASRLEQVQQTDTQYF. CDR3 DNA sequence: TGCGCCAGCAGATTGGAACAGGTCCAACAAACAGATACGCAGTATTTT.

V gene TRBV5-1 combines with J gene TRBJ2-1; D unclear. Germline CDR1 is SGHRS and CDR2 is YFSETQ. The CDR3 is 14 residues long. The V end was cut by 4 bases, the J end by 4 bases, with 12 bases between. CDR3: CASSSTRGYNEQFF. CDR3 sequence (DNA): TGCGCCAGCAGCAGCACCCGCGGTTACAATGAGCAGTTCTTC.

The CDR3 reads CAWTRDSHTGELFF. For the CDR3, the DNA is TGTGCCTGGACCCGGGACAGTCACACCGGGGAGCTGTTTTTT. This chain joins TRBV30 and TRBJ2-2; 7 nucleotides align to TRBD1. Germline V lookup: CDR1 GTSNPN, CDR2 SVGIG (reference sequence). The CDR3 has 14 amino acids. Trimming took 4 bases from V and 3 from J; bases not matched to a gene: 5.

The chain combines TRBV24-1 with TRBJ1-4; 10 bases line up with TRBD1. Germline V gene sequence: CDR1 KGHDR, CDR2 SFDVKD. The CDR3 totals 15 residues. V lost 4 bases to trimming and J lost 6 bases; unmatched junction nucleotides: 4. The CDR3 coding sequence is TGTGCCACCAGTGAGCCCGGGACAGGGGATGAAAAACTGTTTTTT. It codes for CATSEPGTGDEKLFF.

This clonotype was found many times. The chain employs TRBV5-5 and TRBJ1-5, with D tentatively TRBD1 (6 bases). This CDR3 has 17 amino acids. Germline values: CDR1 SGHKS, CDR2 YYEKEE (reference sequence). V was cut by 3 bases and J by 6 bases, with 22 bases left in between. The CDR3 protein is CASSYGGVAGAAQPQHF. Here the CDR3 DNA reads TGTGCCAGCAGCTACGGAGGGGTTGCAGGGGCTGCTCAGCCCCAGCATTTT.

The gene calls are TRBV5-6 and TRBJ1-2, with 8 bases aligning to TRBD1. V shed 4 bases, J shed 8 bases, and the junction held 10 bases outside the gene matches. The CDR3 is made up of 14 amino acids. CDR1 is SGHDT and CDR2 is YYEEEE in the germline V gene. The CDR3 DNA reads as TGTGCCAGCAGCCCCTGGGACAGGAGCAGGGGCTACACCTTC. It is translated as CASSPWDRSRGYTF.